The present T cell receptor beta chain was sequenced within a study of Ad26.COV2.S vaccination and SARS-CoV-2 variants. CDR1 is SGHDT and CDR2 is YYEEEE in the germline V gene. The CDR3 sequence is 17 residues long. V lost 1 base to trimming and J lost 4 bases; unmatched junction nucleotides: 11. Sequenced by immunoSEQ multiplex PCR; TCRdb stores in-frame clones only, minus some. Among about 180,000 clones listed, approximately 88% were seen once. V usage is TRBV5-6 and J usage is TRBJ2-7; 10 nucleotides align to TRBD2. The sequence was obtained from a human donor who had recovered from COVID-19. The sample was peripheral blood, taken after recovery from COVID-19. The CDR3 sequence: CASSLLGPGLARYEQYF. DNA for the CDR3: TGTGCCAGCAGCTTGCTGGGCCCGGGACTAGCGAGGTACGAGCAGTACTTC.